Presented here are 18 T cell receptor beta chains from one specimen sequenced in a study of prognosis after radiotherapy for stage I lung cancer. Starting from genomic DNA, TCR beta CDR3 was amplified through two-round multiplex PCR. Individual primers that were specific to each TRBV and TRBJ gene served in first-round PCR. Using its own MiXCR run on the multiplex PCR reads, TCRdb lists one record per CDR3 protein. The data hold 12,000 or so distinct CDR3 sequences, with about 59% observed a single time. The sample in question was PBMCs, obtained before or after stereotactic body radiation therapy (not recorded which). The receptors were gathered from a donor aged 50 or older with non-small cell lung cancer.

This clonotype showed up many times. The chain combines TRBV11-2 with TRBJ1-1, with D unclear. The CDR3 runs 14 residues. The V and J ends lost 3 bases and 5 bases respectively, with 13 bases between them. Germline loops: CDR1 SGHAT, CDR2 FQNNGV. The DNA of the CDR3 is TGTGCCAGCAGCTTTGATCCGGGGTTGACTGAAGCTTTCTTT. It codes for CASSFDPGLTEAFF. The whole variable domain, remainder taken from reference TRBV11-2 and TRBJ1-1, is EAGVAQSPRYKIIEKRQSVAFWCNPISGHATLYWYQQILGQGPKLLIQFQNNGVVDDSQLPKDRFSAERLKGVDSTLKIQPAKLEDSAVYLCASSFDPGLTEAFFGQGTRLTVV.

This clonotype was detected only once. The chain is built from TRBV11-2 and TRBJ2-2; D might be TRBD1 or TRBD2, each matching 5 bases. Trimming stripped 6 bases from V and 4 bases from J, with 9 bases between. This CDR3 has 13 residues. CDR1 and CDR2 (germline): SGHAT, FQNNGV. For the CDR3, the DNA is TGTGCCAGCAGTGGGACCCGCACCGGGGAGCTGTTTTTT. Translation gives CASSGTRTGELFF.

The V and J genes are TRBV7-9 and TRBJ2-5, with 8 bases matching TRBD2. From germline, CDR1 is SEHNR and CDR2 FQNEAQ (reference sequence). The CDR3 runs to 20 residues. The J segment lost 1 base and the V segment lost 6 bases, leaving 22 bases of the junction unmatched. CDR3 amino acids: CASRIRGGTASGPTQETQYF. Here the CDR3 DNA reads TGTGCCAGCAGAATCCGGGGGGGGACGGCTAGCGGGCCCACCCAAGAGACCCAGTACTTC.

Notes on this clonotype: A read error may be the cause here, since a much bigger clone is one base away. The CDR3 DNA is TGCAGCGTTGACCCCCGGGACACCCCAATCGATACGCAGTATTTT. This translates into CSVDPRDTPIDTQYF. V usage is TRBV29-1 and J usage is TRBJ2-3; a weak D match, TRBD1 (6 bases). V was clipped by 3 bases and J by 6 bases, with 19 bases between them. The CDR3 is 15 residues long. The germline gives CDR1 SQVTM, CDR2 ANQGSEA.

This clonotype is categorized as medium-sized (0.01 to 0.1%). The J gene is TRBJ1-5, the V gene TRBV24-1; 7 nucleotides agree with TRBD1. Germline V gene lookup returns CDR1 KGHDR and CDR2 SFDVKD. This CDR3 has 15 amino acids. Losses at the gene ends were 4 bases for V and 6 bases for J; bases not matched to a gene: 8. The DNA for the CDR3 is TGTGCCACCAGTGACCCACAGGGGCGGGGTCAGCCCCAGCATTTT. Translation: CATSDPQGRGQPQHF.

The DNA for the CDR3 is TGTGCCAGCAGCTTAGGGCCTAGCTGGTTTCAAGATACGCAGTATTTT. Its protein product is CASSLGPSWFQDTQYF. The chain recombines TRBV11-2 with TRBJ2-3; possible D gene TRBD2, 5 bases. The CDR3 consists of 16 residues. Trimming removed 1 base from V and 5 bases from J, with 16 bases in between. The germline V gene has CDR1 SGHAT and CDR2 FQNNGV.

The rearrangement uses TRBV5-1 and TRBJ2-1; 8 bases are a match to TRBD1. The CDR3 sequence is 16 residues long. The V gene end was trimmed by 0 bases and the J gene end by 10 bases; junction bases not matched to a gene: 12. Germline V lookup: CDR1 SGHRS, CDR2 YFSETQ. The CDR3, as DNA: TGCGCCAGCAGCTTGGTTGGCGGACAGGGTCATCGGGAGCAGTTCTTC. It codes for CASSLVGGQGHREQFF.

This clonotype was picked up many times. The rearrangement joins TRBV28 to TRBJ1-4; 7 nucleotides line up with TRBD1. Germline CDR1 reads MDHEN; CDR2 reads SYDVKM. The ends lost 4 bases at V and 6 bases at J; junction bases unmatched: 8. The CDR3 runs 15 residues. The CDR3 loop is CASSSLGGQDEKLFF. The CDR3 nucleotides are TGTGCCAGCAGTTCCCTAGGCGGACAGGATGAAAAACTGTTTTTT.

At least ten counts were recorded for this clonotype. This chain joins TRBV5-6 and TRBJ2-1, with D possibly matching TRBD1 (5 bases). There are 14 residues in the CDR3. CDR1 and CDR2 (germline): SGHDT, YYEEEE. The V end was cut by 0 bases, the J end by 3 bases, with 7 bases between. CDR3 protein: CASSLGQYYNEQFF. The CDR3 DNA reads as TGTGCCAGCAGCTTGGGACAGTACTACAATGAGCAGTTCTTC.

In this sample, this clonotype is medium-sized. This chain connects TRBV6-1 to TRBJ2-5, with TRBD1 identical over 9 bases. The CDR3 length is 14 residues. V shed 6 bases and J 5 bases; nucleotides not matched to a gene: 7. CDR1 is MNHNS and CDR2 is SASEGT in the germline V gene. The CDR3 loop is CASSPGQGVETQYF. As DNA, the CDR3 is TGTGCCAGCAGCCCGGGACAGGGAGTGGAGACCCAGTACTTC.

The sample holds many counts of this clonotype. The CDR3 DNA sequence: TGTGCCACCAGCAGAGATCGAGGGGGGGGGGTCGCTGAAGCTTTCTTT. Its translation: CATSRDRGGGVAEAFF. The V gene is TRBV15, the J gene TRBJ1-1; possibly TRBD1 for D (6 bases). Trimming took 0 bases from V and 6 from J, leaving 17 bases between them. The CDR3 is 16 residues long. Germline assignment: CDR1 LNHNV and CDR2 YYDKDF (reference sequence).

The chain uses TRBV5-1 and TRBJ2-7, with 7 bases lining up with TRBD2. Trimming removed 0 bases from V and 4 bases from J; junction bases left unmatched: 10. From germline, CDR1 is SGHRS and CDR2 YFSETQ. This CDR3 has 16 residues. The CDR3: CASSLAGAGDLYEQYF. CDR3 coding DNA: TGCGCCAGCAGCTTGGCCGGGGCGGGAGACTTATACGAGCAGTACTTC. The variable domain in full, with the rest retrieved from reference TRBV5-1 and TRBJ2-7, is KAGVTQTPRYLIKTRGQQVTLSCSPISGHRSVSWYQQTPGQGLQFLFEYFSETQRNKGNFPGRFSGRQFSNSRSEMNVSTLELGDSALYLCASSLAGAGDLYEQYFGPGTRLTVT.

Worth noting for this clonotype: The junction shows a germline mismatch at one end, possibly a read error. V is TRBV27 and J is TRBJ1-1; no reliable D call. The CDR3 has 14 residues. The germline V gene encodes CDR1 MNHEY and CDR2 SMNVEV (reference sequence). CDR3 bases: TGTGCCACCAGTGCCGTAGTGGTGAACACTGAAGCTTTCTTT. This encodes CATSAVVVNTEAFF.

Within the sample, this clonotype is medium-sized. The chain joins TRBV18 to TRBJ2-7; D not resolved. The V end was cut by 3 bases, the J end by 7 bases, with 10 bases between. This CDR3 is built from 12 residues. Germline CDR1 KGHSH, CDR2 LQKENI. The CDR3 loop is CASSPSSREQYF. CDR3 DNA: TGTGCCAGCTCACCTAGCAGCCGGGAGCAGTACTTC.

This clonotype was found a few times. A much more abundant neighbour one base away suggests this may be a read error. The rearrangement links TRBV19 to TRBJ2-7; D is possibly TRBD1 or TRBD2 (5 bases each). In germline, CDR1 is LNHDA, CDR2 SQIVND (reference sequence). V dropped 6 bases and J dropped 5 bases, with 17 bases sitting between them. The CDR3 totals 14 residues. The CDR3 spells CASRPGRGSNEQYF. The CDR3 nucleotides read TGTGCCAGTAGACCGGGACGCGGATCGAACGAGCAGTACTTC.

Many counts were recorded for this clonotype. This chain links TRBV11-2 with TRBJ2-5, with TRBD1 identical over 8 bases. The trim removed 3 bases at V and 4 bases at J, leaving 4 bases unmatched. This CDR3 is built from 14 residues. Per germline, CDR1 SGHAT and CDR2 FQNNGV. The CDR3 loop reads CASSFQGARETQYF. Written as DNA, the CDR3 is TGTGCCAGCAGCTTCCAGGGGGCACGAGAGACCCAGTACTTC.

The chain joins TRBV2 to TRBJ1-5; possibly TRBD1 for D (6 bases). Per the germline V gene, CDR1 is SNHLY and CDR2 is FYNNEI. This CDR3 comprises 15 residues. With 7 bases removed from V and 11 bases from J, the gap between germline ends came to 24 bases. CDR3 nucleotides: TGTGCCAGCACCAGTACAGGGTTGGTCAATCATTCCCAGCATTTT. Protein sequence: CASTSTGLVNHSQHF.

In regard to this clonotype: The likely explanation is a read error, given a far larger clone one base away. The J gene is TRBJ2-7, the V gene TRBV6-4; 10 nucleotides align to TRBD2. The DNA end is a closer match to TRBJ2-1, so the J assignment may be wrong. Germline V gene lookup returns CDR1 MRHNA and CDR2 SNTAGT. The CDR3 extends over 16 amino acids. Written as DNA, the CDR3 is TGTGCCAGCAGTTATTCCCTAGCGGGAGATAGAAATGAGCAGTTCTTC. It is translated as CASSYSLAGDRNEQFF.